This T cell receptor (beta chain) was recovered during a study of beta chain features in type 1 diabetes. Whole-study findings and limits: Patients and controls would share equally any PCR tilt toward shorter templates. Sequencing the cDNA could make cells with high TCR expression show up more than they should. In every one of the four CD4+ subsets, TCRB CDR3s were moderately but significantly shorter in Type 1 diabetes patients.

Every bit of the isolated RNA underwent reverse transcription, so sequencing read expressed TCRB transcripts. Millions of reads were obtained on average from naive, central memory and regulatory T cell samples. The assay was immunoSEQ multiplex PCR, and TCRdb's table has in-frame clones only and misses some. The sample yields 970,000 or so clones, about a sixth seen once. For this clone: The antigen remains undetermined.

Germline CDR1 LNHDA, CDR2 SQIVND (reference sequence). V was clipped by 5 bases and J by 4 bases; unmatched bases: 1. This CDR3 has 12 residues. The receptor comes from a woman aged 18-30 years in good health. The chain has TRBV19 and TRBJ1-1, with 7 positions matching TRBD1. Sequenced: naive CD4+ T cells from blood. The CDR3 sequence: CASSDRVTEAFF. The CDR3 nucleotides read TGTGCCAGTAGTGACAGGGTCACTGAAGCTTTCTTT.